The clone carrying this T cell receptor (beta chain) occurred many times. Germline loops: CDR1 MNHNS, CDR2 SASEGT. The CDR3 runs 13 residues. The trim removed 5 bases at V and 8 bases at J, leaving 8 bases unmatched. This entry comes from a study of CD4 and CD8 cells across lung adenocarcinoma regions. TCRdb analysed the PCR reads with MiXCR anew, one entry per CDR3 protein. The table shows over 7,500 distinct CDR3 sequences, with approximately 55% occurring only once. Samples came from patients with localized non-small cell lung adenocarcinoma. The sample comprised CD8+ T cells from the margin of a lung tumor. The TCR originated in a female donor with lung adenocarcinoma. The CD4 and CD8 labels of this study may be unreliable. The chain has TRBV6-1 and TRBJ1-2, with 7 bases aligning to TRBD1. The CDR3 is CASSRSQGVGYTF. The CDR3 DNA reads TGTGCCAGCAGTCGTAGTCAGGGGGTGGGCTACACCTTC.